The text below deals with one TCR beta chain. The source of the sample is a study of metastatic and nonmetastatic thyroid tumors. Study at large: Across peripheral blood and tumor or nodule tissue samples taken from malignant and benign thyroid patients, the repertoires were compared with one another.

With MiXCR, TCRdb reprocessed the PCR reads. Seen here are 30,000 to 35,000 clones, 14% to 15% observed once, and the top ten hold under 20%. Thyroid surgery took place with no prior treatment in any patient. The CDR3 runs 12 residues. V was clipped by 7 bases and J by 5 bases, with 11 bases between them. The germline V gene has CDR1 MNHEY and CDR2 SVGAGI. This sequence was found in a male donor with papillary thyroid cancer or a benign thyroid nodule (not recorded which). Some clones in this sample may be carry-over from other donors' samples. The chain joins TRBV6-5 to TRBJ2-5, with a weak D call TRBD2 (6 bases). The specimen was blood. In nucleotides, the CDR3 is TGTGCCAGCATCCTCCGGGGGGAGACCCAGTACTTC. It codes for CASILRGETQYF.